The rows below give T cell receptor beta chains drawn from one sample of a study of OX40 agonist ivuxolimab in advanced cancers. Clones were sequenced by immunoSEQ multiplex PCR, and TCRdb holds only the in-frame ones, with some missing. This sample carries over 40,000 clones, about four fifths of them seen once, and the ten largest clones take 3% to 3.5%. Sequencing was performed on CD4+ or CD8+ T cells sorted from blood, taken in a trial of the OX40 agonist ivuxolimab. Every receptor here comes from an adult with an advanced solid tumor such as melanoma, head and neck, liver or kidney cancer. Each CDR3 is given with its conserved first and last residue. The order of the fields is D gene, V gene, J gene, CDR3 length, clone size, CDR3 DNA, CDR3 protein. D genes are given only for firm matches. For some rows the clone size is stated as once, few or many, or as a class when expanded; others skip it.

d_gene: TRBD1
v_gene: TRBV5-4
j_gene: TRBJ2-7
len: 17
abundance: -
CDR3nt: TGTGCCAGCAGCTTGGGGACGGGAGGGACAGGGGGGTTCGAGCAGTACTTC
CDR3aa: CASSLGTGGTGGFEQYF

d_gene: -
v_gene: TRBV6-6
j_gene: TRBJ2-2
len: 13
abundance: -
CDR3nt: TGTGCCAGCAGGGCCCCCGGGGCCGGGGAGCTGTTTTTT
CDR3aa: CASRAPGAGELFF

d_gene: -
v_gene: TRBV9
j_gene: TRBJ1-2
len: 11
abundance: -
CDR3nt: TGTGCCAGCAGCGTAGGCTATGGCTACACCTTC
CDR3aa: CASSVGYGYTF

d_gene: TRBD1
v_gene: TRBV5-4
j_gene: TRBJ1-1
len: 13
abundance: -
CDR3nt: TGTGCCAGCCAGGGACAGCCTAACACTGAAGCTTTCTTT
CDR3aa: CASQGQPNTEAFF

d_gene: -
v_gene: TRBV11-2
j_gene: TRBJ1-1
len: 16
abundance: -
CDR3nt: TGTGCCAGCAGCTTGGAACAGGGAAGGTCGAACACTGAAGCTTTCTTT
CDR3aa: CASSLEQGRSNTEAFF

d_gene: TRBD2
v_gene: TRBV19
j_gene: TRBJ2-2
len: 14
abundance: -
CDR3nt: TGTGCCAGTAGTATATGGGGGGGCACCGGGGAGCTGTTTTTT
CDR3aa: CASSIWGGTGELFF

d_gene: -
v_gene: TRBV14
j_gene: TRBJ2-3
len: 13
abundance: -
CDR3nt: TGTGCCAGCAGCCAGGGGGCGGTGGATACGCAGTATTTT
CDR3aa: CASSQGAVDTQYF

d_gene: -
v_gene: TRBV11-3
j_gene: TRBJ1-1
len: 15
abundance: -
CDR3nt: TGTGCCAGCTGCGTCGGGGGCATACGTAACACTGAAGCTTTCTTT
CDR3aa: CASCVGGIRNTEAFF

d_gene: -
v_gene: TRBV18
j_gene: TRBJ1-5
len: 16
abundance: -
CDR3nt: TGTGCCAGCTCACCACGGGGCCTAGGGAGCAATCAGCCCCAGCATTTT
CDR3aa: CASSPRGLGSNQPQHF

d_gene: -
v_gene: TRBV18
j_gene: TRBJ1-1
len: 17
abundance: -
CDR3nt: TGTGCCAGCTCGCCGCTGGACACCTACCCAATGAACACTGAAGCTTTCTTT
CDR3aa: CASSPLDTYPMNTEAFF

d_gene: TRBD1
v_gene: TRBV19
j_gene: TRBJ1-1
len: 15
abundance: -
CDR3nt: TGTGCCAGTAGTATAGTCCGGACAGGGCCCACTGAAGCTTTCTTT
CDR3aa: CASSIVRTGPTEAFF

d_gene: -
v_gene: TRBV21-1
j_gene: TRBJ2-3
len: 17
abundance: -
CDR3nt: TGTGCCAGCAGCAAAAAGCCCTGCGGAGCTAGCACAGATACGCAGTATTTT
CDR3aa: CASSKKPCGASTDTQYF

d_gene: -
v_gene: TRBV6-6
j_gene: TRBJ1-5
len: 14
abundance: -
CDR3nt: TGTGCCAGCGGGCACACCGCTTCCAATCAGCCCCAGCATTTT
CDR3aa: CASGHTASNQPQHF

d_gene: -
v_gene: TRBV7-9
j_gene: TRBJ2-7
len: 16
abundance: few
CDR3nt: TGTGCCAGCAGCGATCCCTCGGGAGAAGTAACCTACGAGCAGTACTTC
CDR3aa: CASSDPSGEVTYEQYF

d_gene: -
v_gene: TRBV5-6
j_gene: TRBJ2-1
len: 12
abundance: once
CDR3nt: TGTGCCAGCAGCTTTAGCGTGAATGAGCAGTTCTTC
CDR3aa: CASSFSVNEQFF

d_gene: -
v_gene: TRBV5-1
j_gene: TRBJ2-7
len: 15
abundance: -
CDR3nt: TGCGCCAGCAGCTTGGTGGCAGGGAGCTCCTACGAGCAGTACTTC
CDR3aa: CASSLVAGSSYEQYF

d_gene: -
v_gene: TRBV11-3
j_gene: TRBJ2-7
len: 11
abundance: medium-sized
CDR3nt: TGTGCCAGCAGCTTAGTAGGCGAGCAGTACTTC
CDR3aa: CASSLVGEQYF

d_gene: -
v_gene: TRBV9
j_gene: TRBJ2-7
len: 13
abundance: -
CDR3nt: TGTGCCAGCAGCGTAGGGACCGCTTACGAGCAGTACTTC
CDR3aa: CASSVGTAYEQYF

d_gene: -
v_gene: TRBV19
j_gene: TRBJ2-5
len: 14
abundance: -
CDR3nt: TGTGCCAGTAGTGCCCAGGGGCCGTCTGAGACCCAGTACTTC
CDR3aa: CASSAQGPSETQYF

d_gene: -
v_gene: TRBV6-1
j_gene: TRBJ1-5
len: 15
abundance: -
CDR3nt: TGTGCCAGCAGTACCGGGACGGGGTCTGGTCAGCCCCAGCATTTT
CDR3aa: CASSTGTGSGQPQHF

d_gene: TRBD1
v_gene: TRBV25-1
j_gene: TRBJ2-5
len: 13
abundance: -
CDR3nt: TGTGCCAGCAGGCAGGGGGCCTTGGAGACCCAGTACTTC
CDR3aa: CASRQGALETQYF

d_gene: TRBD1
v_gene: TRBV19
j_gene: TRBJ1-2
len: 13
abundance: once
CDR3nt: TGTGCCAGTAGTATAGGGACAGGGGCTGGCTACACCTTC
CDR3aa: CASSIGTGAGYTF